These 19 T cell receptor beta chains were all obtained from the same sample, sequenced in a study of OX40 agonist ivuxolimab in advanced cancers. Clones were sequenced by immunoSEQ multiplex PCR, and TCRdb holds only the in-frame ones, with some missing. The sample lists 70,000 to 85,000 clones; around 81% were seen once. Sequencing was performed on CD4+ or CD8+ T cells sorted from blood, taken in a trial of the OX40 agonist ivuxolimab. These receptors were collected from an adult with an advanced solid tumor such as melanoma, head and neck, liver or kidney cancer.

The chain combines TRBV14 with TRBJ1-1; D call uncertain. The V gene's germline CDR1 is SGHDN and CDR2 FVKESK. Trimming removed 4 bases from V and 2 bases from J, with 5 bases in between. CDR3 size: 12 residues. CDR3 in amino acids: CASSRYNTEAFF. In nucleotides, the CDR3 is TGTGCCAGCAGCCGTTATAACACTGAAGCTTTCTTT.

The CDR3 reads CASSLGQAYSFAQYF. CDR3 sequence (DNA): TGTGCCAGCAGCTTAGGACAGGCCTATTCATTTGCGCAGTATTTT. The V and J genes are TRBV7-2 and TRBJ2-3, with D possibly matching TRBD1 (6 bases). Germline CDR1 is SGHTA and CDR2 is FQGNSA. The length of the CDR3 is 15 residues. Trimming pared 1 base from V and 10 bases from J, leaving 18 bases between.

This chain joins TRBV5-1 and TRBJ2-5; 9 bases line up with TRBD2. With 0 bases clipped from V and 2 bases from J, the junction kept 8 bases outside the gene matches. The CDR3 runs to 17 residues. The germline V gene has CDR1 SGHRS and CDR2 YFSETQ. CDR3 in amino acids: CASSLALSGGRQETQYF. CDR3 coding DNA: TGCGCCAGCAGCTTGGCCTTAAGCGGGGGGCGGCAAGAGACCCAGTACTTC.

The chain is built from TRBV15 and TRBJ2-2, with 8 bases identical to TRBD2. Germline values: CDR1 LNHNV, CDR2 YYDKDF (reference sequence). The junction had 8 bases not matched to a gene; V was cut back by 4 bases and J by 4 bases. The CDR3 loop spans 16 amino acids. The DNA for the CDR3 is TGTGCCACCAGCACACGTTCCGGGGGGGGCACCGGGGAGCTGTTTTTT. This sequence encodes CATSTRSGGGTGELFF. Full variable domain (outside the CDR3, taken from reference TRBV15 and TRBJ2-2): DAMVIQNPRYQVTQFGKPVTLSCSQTLNHNVMYWYQQKSSQAPKLLFHYYDKDFNNEADTPDNFQSRRPNTSFCFLDIRSPGLGDTAMYLCATSTRSGGGTGELFFGEGSRLTVL.

The chain is built from TRBV19 and TRBJ2-2; the match to TRBD1 covers 12 bases. Germline CDR1 reads LNHDA; CDR2 reads SQIVND (reference sequence). Losses at the gene ends were 0 bases for V and 7 bases for J; bases not matched to a gene: 3. The CDR3 covers 16 residues. CDR3 sequence (DNA): TGTGCCAGTAGTATAGATGGGACAGGGGGCGGCGGGGAGCTGTTTTTT. This gives the protein CASSIDGTGGGGELFF.

The chain uses TRBV4-3 and TRBJ2-5; 14 positions agree with TRBD2. V dropped 3 bases and J dropped 5; count of bases not matched to a gene: 11. This CDR3 is 18 amino acids long. Germline loops: CDR1 LGHNA, CDR2 YSLEER. CDR3 sequence: CASSQNRGRLAGGETQYF. CDR3 nucleotide sequence: TGCGCCAGCAGCCAGAATAGGGGACGACTAGCGGGAGGGGAGACCCAGTACTTC.

This chain joins TRBV6-5 and TRBJ2-3; perhaps TRBD2 as D (5 bases). Per germline, CDR1 MNHEY and CDR2 SVGAGI. V gave up 7 bases and J gave up 0 bases, with 11 bases separating them. CDR3 length equals 14 residues. The CDR3 here is CASNYGLSTDTQYF. The CDR3 DNA sequence: TGTGCCAGCAACTACGGACTGAGCACAGATACGCAGTATTTT.

The chain employs TRBV19 and TRBJ2-1, with D possibly being TRBD2 (5 bases). The V end was cut by 10 bases, the J end by 5 bases, with 18 bases between. Per the germline V gene, CDR1 is LNHDA and CDR2 is SQIVND (reference sequence). The CDR3 sequence is 14 residues long. CDR3 amino acids: CATNPGYPNNEQFF. The CDR3 nucleotides are TGTGCCACCAACCCGGGATACCCTAACAATGAGCAGTTCTTC.

CDR3 sequence: CASSFYGPSTEAFF. CDR3 DNA: TGTGCCAGCAGTTTTTACGGGCCGTCCACTGAAGCTTTCTTT. This chain uses TRBV27 with TRBJ1-1, with D hard to call. Trimming took off 3 bases at V and 4 bases at J, with 12 bases between the two ends. Germline CDR1 MNHEY, CDR2 SMNVEV (reference sequence). The CDR3 is made up of 14 amino acids.

The rearrangement links TRBV6-5 to TRBJ2-5, with D possibly being TRBD1 or TRBD2 (5 bases each). Trimming took off 2 bases at V and 1 base at J, with 5 bases between the two ends. The CDR3 totals 13 residues. The germline V gene encodes CDR1 MNHEY and CDR2 SVGAGI. CDR3 region: CASSYGGQETQYF. The CDR3 DNA follows: TGTGCCAGCAGTTACGGGGGCCAAGAGACCCAGTACTTC.

This chain links TRBV27 with TRBJ2-2; D gene unclear. Per germline, CDR1 MNHEY and CDR2 SMNVEV (reference sequence). This CDR3 contains 15 residues. V gave up 0 bases and J gave up 4 bases, with 9 bases separating them. CDR3 loop: CASSLSTFGTGELFF. In DNA form, the CDR3 reads TGTGCCAGCAGTTTATCGACATTCGGCACCGGGGAGCTGTTTTTT.

The V and J genes are TRBV18 and TRBJ2-3, with D tentatively TRBD2 (5 bases). The CDR3 extends over 14 amino acids. V was shortened by 8 bases and J by 2 bases, with 14 bases between the two germline ends. The germline gives CDR1 KGHSH, CDR2 LQKENI. The CDR3 bases are TGTGCCAGCCGGGAACGACGGGCCACAGATACGCAGTATTTT. It yields the protein CASRERRATDTQYF.

Written as DNA, the CDR3 is TGTGCCATCAGTGAGGTTGGGGAGACCCAGTACTTC. This translates into CAISEVGETQYF. J is TRBJ2-5 and V is TRBV10-3; no reliable D call. Trimming took off 2 bases at V and 5 bases at J, with 6 bases between the two ends. CDR1 is ENHRY and CDR2 is SYGVKD in the germline V gene. This CDR3 comprises 12 residues.

V is TRBV7-9 and J is TRBJ2-5; the D gene is possibly TRBD1 (6 bases). Trimming took off 4 bases at V and 0 bases at J, with 9 bases between the two ends. Germline V gene sequence: CDR1 SEHNR, CDR2 FQNEAQ (reference sequence). This CDR3 comprises 14 residues. The CDR3 sequence: CASSSRTDQETQYF. CDR3 DNA: TGTGCCAGCAGCTCCCGGACAGACCAAGAGACCCAGTACTTC.

On this clone: Sequence at one end of the junction differs from germline and may be a read error. The V and J genes are TRBV30 and TRBJ2-7; weak D call: TRBD2 (6 bases). The CDR3 runs 11 residues. Per germline, CDR1 GTSNPN and CDR2 SVGIG (reference sequence). DNA of the CDR3: TGTGCCTGGAGTGTTGGTAGCGGTGTGCACTTC. Translated: CAWSVGSGVHF.

The chain combines TRBV6-1 with TRBJ1-6; D not resolved. Germline V gene data show CDR1 as MNHNS and CDR2 as SASEGT. V was clipped by 6 bases and J by 0 bases, with 9 bases between them. This CDR3 has 15 residues. CDR3 residues: CASRGGSSYNSPLHF. Here the CDR3 DNA reads TGTGCCAGCAGGGGAGGGAGCTCCTATAATTCACCCCTCCACTTT.

In its sample, this clone was seen a few times. V gene TRBV5-1 combines with J gene TRBJ1-1; 7 bases are shared with TRBD1. The CDR3 length is 14 residues. CDR1 and CDR2 from the germline V gene are SGHRS and YFSETQ. The trim removed 4 bases at V and 1 base at J, leaving 4 bases unmatched. The CDR3 DNA is TGCGCCAGCAGCAACGGGACAGCGAACACTGAAGCTTTCTTT. Amino acid sequence: CASSNGTANTEAFF.

J is TRBJ2-1 and V is TRBV27, with D unresolved. Looked up from germline, CDR1 is MNHEY and CDR2 is SMNVEV (reference sequence). Trimming left V 1 base short and J 2 bases short, with 15 bases between. The CDR3 is made up of 17 amino acids. The CDR3 bases are TGTGCCAGCAGTTTATTGGCCCCAGATGGCCCCTACAATGAGCAGTTCTTC. Its translation: CASSLLAPDGPYNEQFF.

This sequence joins TRBV6-5 and TRBJ1-6, with D tentatively TRBD1 (6 bases). The CDR3 length is 14 residues. Germline V lookup: CDR1 MNHEY, CDR2 SVGAGI. Trimming removed 2 bases from V and 6 bases from J, with 8 bases in between. CDR3 sequence reads: CASSYGQFNSPLHF. Written as DNA, the CDR3 is TGTGCCAGCAGTTACGGACAGTTTAATTCACCCCTCCACTTT.